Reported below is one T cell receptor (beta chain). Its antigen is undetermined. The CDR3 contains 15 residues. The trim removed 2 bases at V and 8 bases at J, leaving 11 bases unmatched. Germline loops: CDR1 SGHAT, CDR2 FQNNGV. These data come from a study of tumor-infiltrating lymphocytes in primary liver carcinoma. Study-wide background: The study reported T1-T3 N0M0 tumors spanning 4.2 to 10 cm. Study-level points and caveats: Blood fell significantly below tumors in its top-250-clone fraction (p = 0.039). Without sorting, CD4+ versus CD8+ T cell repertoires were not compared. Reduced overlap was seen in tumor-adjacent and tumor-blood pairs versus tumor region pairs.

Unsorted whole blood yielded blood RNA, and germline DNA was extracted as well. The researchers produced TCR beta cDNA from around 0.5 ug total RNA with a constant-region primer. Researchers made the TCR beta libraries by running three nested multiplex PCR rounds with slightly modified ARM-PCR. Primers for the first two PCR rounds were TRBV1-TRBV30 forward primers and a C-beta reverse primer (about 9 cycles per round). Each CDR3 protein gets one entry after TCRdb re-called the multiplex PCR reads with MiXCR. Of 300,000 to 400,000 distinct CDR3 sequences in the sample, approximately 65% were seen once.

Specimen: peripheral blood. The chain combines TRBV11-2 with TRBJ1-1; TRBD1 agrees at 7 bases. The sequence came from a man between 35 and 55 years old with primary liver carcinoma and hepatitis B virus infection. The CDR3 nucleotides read TGTGCCAGCAGCTTAACAGGGGTCTGGAGCACAGAAGCTTTCTTT. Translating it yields CASSLTGVWSTEAFF.